The 19 T cell receptor beta chains in this list originate from one sample, sequenced in a study of T cell changes during pregnancy in multiple sclerosis. The table came from immunoSEQ multiplex PCR; TCRdb's copy has only in-frame clones and leaves some out. The sample records 10,000 to 15,000 clones, about 93% being singletons. Material: CD4+ T cells from peripheral blood mononuclear cells, obtained before pregnancy. These receptors all stem from a female donor with multiple sclerosis, enrolled in a pregnancy study.

A word on this clone: In the same sample, other DNA sequences code for this CDR3. The rearrangement joins TRBV5-1 to TRBJ1-1; no clear D. V shed 1 base and J shed 1 base, with 5 bases lying between them. CDR1 and CDR2 from the germline V gene are SGHRS and YFSETQ. The CDR3 has 13 residues. The CDR3 is CASSLPGNTEAFF. DNA of the CDR3: TGCGCCAGCAGCTTGCCCGGGAACACTGAAGCTTTCTTT.

Here the CDR3 DNA reads TGTGCCAGTAGTAAGCGCGGGACAGGGGATAGCAATCAGCCCCAGCATTTT. Encoded protein: CASSKRGTGDSNQPQHF. The chain couples TRBV19 to TRBJ1-5; 10 bases match TRBD1. Losses at the gene ends were 4 bases for V and 0 bases for J; bases not matched to a gene: 6. CDR3 length equals 17 residues. Germline CDR1 and CDR2: LNHDA and SQIVND (reference sequence). The full variable domain, its missing parts supplied by reference TRBV19 and TRBJ1-5, is DGGITQSPKYLFRKEGQNVTLSCEQNLNHDAMYWYRQDPGQGLRLIYYSQIVNDFQKGDIAEGYSVSREKKESFPLTVTSAQKNPTAFYLCASSKRGTGDSNQPQHFGDGTRLSIL.

The V and J genes are TRBV5-1 and TRBJ1-1, with D perhaps TRBD1 (6 bases). V gave up 3 bases and J gave up 3 bases, with 12 bases separating them. The V gene's germline CDR1 is SGHRS and CDR2 YFSETQ. The CDR3 contains 14 residues. CDR3 sequence: CASSYREGDTEAFF. CDR3 sequence (DNA): TGCGCCAGCAGCTACAGGGAAGGTGACACTGAAGCTTTCTTT. The complete variable domain, with remaining parts taken from reference TRBV5-1 and TRBJ1-1, reads KAGVTQTPRYLIKTRGQQVTLSCSPISGHRSVSWYQQTPGQGLQFLFEYFSETQRNKGNFPGRFSGRQFSNSRSEMNVSTLELGDSALYLCASSYREGDTEAFFGQGTRLTVV.

The chain employs TRBV5-1 and TRBJ1-2; TRBD1 agrees at 7 bases. The CDR3 has 14 residues. CDR1 SGHRS and CDR2 YFSETQ come from the germline V gene. V lost 5 bases to trimming and J lost 6 bases; unmatched junction nucleotides: 10. The chain's CDR3 is CASRPGTAPDGYTF. CDR3 in DNA: TGCGCCAGCAGACCCGGGACAGCGCCGGATGGCTACACCTTC.

The genes are TRBV7-3 and TRBJ1-2, with a weak D call TRBD1 (5 bases). The V gene's germline CDR1 is SGHTA and CDR2 FQGTGA. V was clipped by 4 bases and J by 7 bases, with 10 bases between them. This CDR3 contains 12 residues. The CDR3 DNA reads as TGTGCCAGCAGCTACGACAGACGTGGCTACACCTTC. This encodes CASSYDRRGYTF.

The rearrangement links TRBV4-1 to TRBJ1-1; D possibly corresponds to TRBD1 (5 bases). This CDR3 has 14 amino acids. CDR1 and CDR2 (germline): MGHRA, YSYEKL. Deletions cut 0 bases from V and 3 bases from J, with 8 bases between. As DNA, the CDR3 is TGCGCCAGCAGCCAAGAATTCAGGGACACTGAAGCTTTCTTT. Its protein is CASSQEFRDTEAFF.

The chain is built from TRBV7-8 and TRBJ2-3, with 12 bases fitting TRBD2. In germline, CDR1 is SGHVS, CDR2 FQNEAQ. CDR3 length equals 15 residues. V lost 4 bases, J lost 4 bases, and 3 bases stayed unmatched. CDR3 nucleotides: TGTGCCAGCAGCTCTAGCGGGGGGGAAGCAGATACGCAGTATTTT. This gives the protein CASSSSGGEADTQYF.

The rearrangement joins TRBV5-6 to TRBJ1-1; 8 nucleotides align to TRBD1. Germline trimming cut 4 bases from V and 1 base from J; bases unmatched to any gene: 9. The length of the CDR3 is 16 residues. Germline lookup yields CDR1 SGHDT and CDR2 YYEEEE. The CDR3 DNA reads as TGTGCCAGCAGCCCCGGACAGGGCGTCCCGAACACTGAAGCTTTCTTT. Amino acid sequence: CASSPGQGVPNTEAFF.

This chain connects TRBV6-1 to TRBJ1-5; 10 bases map to TRBD1. CDR3 size: 17 residues. Looked up from germline, CDR1 is MNHNS and CDR2 is SASEGT. V lost 4 bases and J lost 2; bases outside the gene matches: 8. Here the CDR3 reads CASSVGQGSYGNQPQHF. As DNA, the CDR3 is TGTGCCAGCAGTGTGGGACAGGGGAGTTATGGCAATCAGCCCCAGCATTTT.

The chain has TRBV7-3 and TRBJ2-2; possible D gene TRBD2, 5 bases. This CDR3 is built from 12 residues. V was pared by 3 bases and J by 7 bases, with 6 bases between. Germline V lookup: CDR1 SGHTA, CDR2 FQGTGA. The CDR3 reads CASSFGIGELFF. The CDR3 DNA reads TGTGCCAGCAGCTTCGGGATCGGGGAGCTGTTTTTT.

This clone was counted a single time. This chain connects TRBV27 to TRBJ1-5; D ambiguous. The V gene's germline CDR1 is MNHEY and CDR2 SMNVEV (reference sequence). V was trimmed by 0 bases and J by 7 bases, leaving 16 bases between them. The CDR3 consists of 16 residues. The CDR3 sequence: CASSLSWAMTSQPQHF. The DNA for the CDR3 is TGTGCCAGCAGTTTATCGTGGGCCATGACCAGCCAGCCCCAGCATTTT.

CDR3 sequence (DNA): TGTGCCAGCACCATAAGGGGGTTCACCGGGGAGCTGTTTTTT. Protein product: CASTIRGFTGELFF. This rearrangement joins TRBV6-5 to TRBJ2-2, with D tentatively TRBD1 (6 bases). The V gene lost 7 bases and the J gene lost 4 bases, with 13 bases spanning the gap. The CDR3 spans 14 residues. CDR1 MNHEY and CDR2 SVGAGI come from the germline V gene.

The chain couples TRBV5-1 to TRBJ2-5; 8 bases align to TRBD2. V was pared by 2 bases and J by 5 bases, with 8 bases of the junction left unmatched. Germline CDR1 reads SGHRS; CDR2 reads YFSETQ. CDR3 length: 15 amino acids. CDR3 sequence: CASSFVPGGRETQYF. CDR3 sequence (DNA): TGCGCCAGCAGCTTTGTTCCGGGGGGGAGGGAGACCCAGTACTTC.

The rearrangement uses TRBV4-1 and TRBJ2-1; TRBD2 aligns across 9 bases. V lost 6 bases and J lost 7; bases outside the gene matches: 13. The CDR3 is made up of 16 amino acids. Germline V CDR1 and CDR2: MGHRA, YSYEKL. The CDR3 bases are TGCGCCAGCAGGCAGGTCGGAGGCGGGGGGGGTAATGAGCAGTTCTTC. Protein product: CASRQVGGGGGNEQFF.

The gene calls are TRBV4-1 and TRBJ1-1; D possibly corresponds to TRBD1 (6 bases). The germline gives CDR1 MGHRA, CDR2 YSYEKL. CDR3 length: 14 residues. The ends were cut back, 1 base at V and 2 bases at J, with 8 bases in the middle. The CDR3 reads CASSQVRGNTEAFF. CDR3 DNA: TGCGCCAGCAGCCAAGTCAGGGGCAACACTGAAGCTTTCTTT.

The V and J genes are TRBV7-2 and TRBJ2-2; TRBD2 matches 8 bases. The CDR3 contains 16 residues. V shed 1 base, J shed 4 bases, and the junction held 5 bases outside the gene matches. Germline V lookup: CDR1 SGHTA, CDR2 FQGNSA. The CDR3 protein is CASSLERGGSTGELFF. The CDR3 DNA sequence: TGTGCCAGCAGCTTAGAACGGGGGGGGTCCACCGGGGAGCTGTTTTTT.

This rearrangement joins TRBV11-2 to TRBJ2-7, with D maybe TRBD2 (5 bases). The CDR3 is 14 amino acids. Germline V gene data show CDR1 as SGHAT and CDR2 as FQNNGV. Trimming left V 3 bases short and J 5 bases short, with 14 bases between. The CDR3 is CASSFSLAGNEQYF. The CDR3 bases are TGTGCCAGCAGCTTCAGCCTAGCAGGAAACGAGCAGTACTTC.

This chain joins TRBV5-5 and TRBJ1-1; D is unclear. CDR3 size: 15 residues. Germline lookup yields CDR1 SGHKS and CDR2 YYEKEE (reference sequence). The V and J ends lost 0 bases and 2 bases respectively, with 11 bases between them. In nucleotides, the CDR3 is TGTGCCAGCAGCTTGGCCGGCCTAGGAAACACTGAAGCTTTCTTT. This codes for CASSLAGLGNTEAFF.

The chain joins TRBV7-8 to TRBJ1-5; D is possibly TRBD1 (5 bases). V lost 6 bases to trimming and J lost 0 bases, with 21 bases between them. The CDR3 is made up of 18 amino acids. Looked up from germline, CDR1 is SGHVS and CDR2 is FQNEAQ. CDR3 DNA: TGTGCCAGCAGTCCAAGGAGGGACTTCGGACATAGCAATCAGCCCCAGCATTTT. Its translation: CASSPRRDFGHSNQPQHF. Together with reference TRBV7-8 and TRBJ1-5, the CDR3 gives the full variable domain: GAGVSQSPRYKVAKRGQDVALRCDPISGHVSLFWYQQALGQGPEFLTYFQNEAQLDKSGLPSDRFFAERPEGSVSTLKIQRTQQEDSAVYLCASSPRRDFGHSNQPQHFGDGTRLSIL.